These 30 T cell receptor beta chains share one sample of origin, sequenced in a study of shared clonotypes between healthy human individuals. The method was immunoSEQ multiplex PCR; TCRdb's version includes in-frame clones alone and lacks a portion of them. The sample has 550,000 to 750,000 clones; 95% are singletons. Naivety among CD8 cells was defined by CD45RO negativity and positive CCR7 selection, thereby excluding terminally differentiated effector memory CD45RA+ cells. The source material was naive CD8+ T cells sorted from blood. The source of these receptors is a woman aged 25 to 39 in good health.

This chain connects TRBV6-5 to TRBJ1-3, with D hard to call. Germline V CDR1 and CDR2: MNHEY, SVGAGI. The CDR3 sequence is 15 residues long. V gave up 6 bases and J gave up 0 bases, with 12 bases separating them. The CDR3 loop is CASRSTAASGNTIYF. CDR3 nucleotides: TGTGCCAGCAGATCAACAGCCGCCTCTGGAAACACCATATATTTT.

The chain couples TRBV19 to TRBJ2-1, with a weak D call TRBD2 (7 bases). CDR1 and CDR2 from the germline V gene are LNHDA and SQIVND (reference sequence). The CDR3 contains 15 residues. Trimming left V 7 bases short and J 8 bases short, with 21 bases between. CDR3 DNA: TGTGCCAGTACTAAATGGAGGGGGAGGGATGATGAGCAGTTCTTC. This sequence encodes CASTKWRGRDDEQFF.

This chain connects TRBV9 to TRBJ2-5; no clear D. The CDR3 runs to 11 residues. The V gene's germline CDR1 is SGDLS and CDR2 YYNGEE. V lost 7 bases and J lost 5, with 9 bases in between. The CDR3 sequence is CASGIGETQYF. CDR3 bases: TGTGCCAGCGGAATTGGGGAGACCCAGTACTTC.

A single count supports this clone. The chain is built from TRBV28 and TRBJ1-2, with a weak D call TRBD1 (6 bases). Germline V lookup: CDR1 MDHEN, CDR2 SYDVKM. The CDR3 covers 15 residues. V shed 3 bases and J shed 6 bases, with 17 bases lying between them. DNA for the CDR3: TGTGCCAGCAGTTTCCGAACGGGGGGCGGCAATGGCTACACCTTC. It specifies CASSFRTGGGNGYTF.

This clone was seen once. This chain uses TRBV5-1 with TRBJ2-7; TRBD2 matches 10 bases. The CDR3 length is 17 residues. The germline V gene encodes CDR1 SGHRS and CDR2 YFSETQ. Unmatched junction bases numbered 10, after V lost 4 bases and J lost 0 bases. The CDR3 bases are TGCGCCAGCAGCGACGGGACTAGCGCTAGGAGCTCCTACGAGCAGTACTTC. Translated, it gives CASSDGTSARSSYEQYF.

The V call is TRBV4-2, the J call TRBJ2-1, with 8 bases fitting TRBD2. The CDR3 extends over 15 amino acids. Trimming took 0 bases from V and 10 from J; bases not matched to a gene: 8. The germline gives CDR1 LGHNA, CDR2 YNFKEQ. CDR3 residues: CASSQETSGREEQFF. The CDR3, as DNA: TGTGCCAGCAGCCAAGAAACTAGCGGAAGGGAAGAGCAGTTCTTC.

The chain combines TRBV7-9 with TRBJ2-3; D is undetermined. Germline lookup yields CDR1 SEHNR and CDR2 FQNEAQ (reference sequence). The CDR3 has 13 amino acids. V lost 4 bases and J lost 2, with 7 bases in between. CDR3 nucleotide sequence: TGTGCCAGCAGCTCACAGCCCACAGATACGCAGTATTTT. Translation gives CASSSQPTDTQYF.

The rearrangement uses TRBV28 and TRBJ2-2, with 7 bases matching TRBD1. This CDR3 spans 14 amino acids. V lost 3 bases to trimming and J lost 6 bases; unmatched junction nucleotides: 4. Germline CDR1 and CDR2: MDHEN and SYDVKM. The CDR3 DNA follows: TGTGCCAGCAGTTTTACAGGGGTCTCCGGGGAGCTGTTTTTT. This codes for CASSFTGVSGELFF. Complete variable domain (other parts from reference TRBV28 and TRBJ2-2): DVKVTQSSRYLVKRTGEKVFLECVQDMDHENMFWYRQDPGLGLRLIYFSYDVKMKEKGDIPEGYSVSREKKERFSLILESASTNQTSMYLCASSFTGVSGELFFGEGSRLTVL.

The J gene is TRBJ2-1, the V gene TRBV10-1, with TRBD2 matching over 11 bases. Trimming took 8 bases from V and 6 from J; bases not matched to a gene: 21. CDR3 size: 19 residues. CDR1 and CDR2 (germline): WNHNN, SYGVQD (reference sequence). CDR3 sequence (DNA): TGCGCCAGCCGGGAGGGGATGCTAACTAGCGGGAGCCAGCCCAATGAGCAGTTCTTC. Protein: CASREGMLTSGSQPNEQFF.

This chain uses TRBV7-9 with TRBJ1-1, with 8 bases aligning to TRBD1. The CDR3 runs 15 residues. The junction had 10 bases not matched to a gene; V was cut back by 6 bases and J by 4 bases. Germline loops: CDR1 SEHNR, CDR2 FQNEAQ (reference sequence). CDR3 coding DNA: TGTGCCAGCAGGCCTCTGCGGGGACAGGCCACTGAAGCTTTCTTT. Its protein is CASRPLRGQATEAFF.

The chain is built from TRBV6-5 and TRBJ2-3; perhaps TRBD2 as D (5 bases). Germline lookup yields CDR1 MNHEY and CDR2 SVGAGI. V lost 4 bases and J 8 bases, leaving 13 bases between the germline ends. This CDR3 contains 13 residues. The CDR3 nucleotides read TGTGCCAGCAGTTCATCACTAGTGGGTACGCAGTATTTT. This gives the protein CASSSSLVGTQYF.

The chain has TRBV27 and TRBJ2-7; possibly TRBD2 for D (5 bases). This CDR3 contains 13 residues. Per germline, CDR1 MNHEY and CDR2 SMNVEV (reference sequence). For the CDR3, the DNA is TGTGCTACAGCACCGGGGAGCTCCTACGAGCAGTACTTC. Translating it yields CATAPGSSYEQYF.

This chain uses TRBV11-2 with TRBJ2-7; the D is unclear. Germline values: CDR1 SGHAT, CDR2 FQNNGV. The CDR3 consists of 15 residues. The ends were cut back, 4 bases at V and 2 bases at J, with 15 bases in the middle. CDR3 sequence reads: CASSSVPEGTYEQYF. CDR3 DNA: TGTGCCAGCAGCTCTGTCCCAGAAGGGACCTACGAGCAGTACTTC. Full variable domain (outside the CDR3, taken from reference TRBV11-2 and TRBJ2-7): EAGVAQSPRYKIIEKRQSVAFWCNPISGHATLYWYQQILGQGPKLLIQFQNNGVVDDSQLPKDRFSAERLKGVDSTLKIQPAKLEDSAVYLCASSSVPEGTYEQYFGPGTRLTVT.

The chain has TRBV29-1 and TRBJ2-1; D is undetermined. V lost 7 bases, J lost 3 bases, and 13 bases lay in between. The CDR3 spans 13 residues. Germline values: CDR1 SQVTM, CDR2 ANQGSEA. The CDR3 nucleotides read TGCAGCGCCGTTGGCGGCCACTACAATGAGCAGTTCTTC. This translates into CSAVGGHYNEQFF.

The V call is TRBV29-1, the J call TRBJ2-1; no firm D call. This CDR3 contains 11 residues. Per the germline V gene, CDR1 is SQVTM and CDR2 is ANQGSEA. V lost 8 bases, J lost 8 bases, and 13 bases lay in between. In DNA form, the CDR3 reads TGCAGCCACGACAACCGCGATGAGCAGTTCTTC. Translated, it gives CSHDNRDEQFF.

This sequence joins TRBV2 and TRBJ1-2; D possibly corresponds to TRBD1 (6 bases). Deletions cut 6 bases from V and 4 bases from J, with 15 bases between. CDR3 size: 14 residues. Germline CDR1 and CDR2: SNHLY and FYNNEI. CDR3 in DNA: TGTGCCAGCAGGGAATTACAGGGTATCTATGGCTACACCTTC. Translation: CASRELQGIYGYTF.

This chain uses TRBV5-4 with TRBJ2-1; D is unresolved. V shed 3 bases and J shed 7 bases, with 11 bases lying between them. The germline V gene has CDR1 SGHNT and CDR2 YYREEE (reference sequence). This CDR3 contains 13 residues. Here the CDR3 reads CASSSGMGNEQFF. CDR3 nucleotide sequence: TGTGCCAGCAGCTCCGGAATGGGTAATGAGCAGTTCTTC.

This chain uses TRBV7-8 with TRBJ2-7, with D perhaps given as TRBD1 or TRBD2 (5 bases each). This CDR3 spans 14 amino acids. Trimming stripped 5 bases from V and 3 bases from J, with 14 bases between. The germline V gene has CDR1 SGHVS and CDR2 FQNEAQ. The CDR3 sequence: CASSARDGYYEQYF. The CDR3 DNA sequence: TGTGCCAGCAGCGCCCGGGACGGATACTACGAGCAGTACTTC.

This clone was found once. CDR3 in amino acids: CASSPDSRLTSTDTQYF. The CDR3, as DNA: TGTGCCAGCAGCCCTGATTCTCGACTGACTAGCACAGATACGCAGTATTTT. The V call is TRBV11-2, the J call TRBJ2-3; no clear D gene. From germline, CDR1 is SGHAT and CDR2 FQNNGV. The ends were cut back, 5 bases at V and 0 bases at J, with 18 bases in the middle. The CDR3 covers 17 residues.

The chain uses TRBV4-1 and TRBJ1-1; a possible D gene is TRBD1 (6 bases). The germline V gene has CDR1 MGHRA and CDR2 YSYEKL. The CDR3 is 13 amino acids. The germline V and J ends were trimmed by 5 bases and 6 bases, with 13 bases remaining between them. The CDR3 is CASSKRPGAEAFF. The CDR3, as DNA: TGCGCCAGCAGCAAAAGACCAGGGGCTGAAGCTTTCTTT.

The rearrangement links TRBV27 to TRBJ2-1; tentatively, D is TRBD1 or TRBD2 (9 bases each). Germline CDR1 MNHEY, CDR2 SMNVEV (reference sequence). This CDR3 is 20 amino acids long. Trimming cost V 5 bases and J 9 bases, with 35 bases left between them. The CDR3 coding sequence is TGTGCCAGCAGTCCGGGACAGGGATATACGTGGGAGGCGGGGGGGCGTGAGCAGTTCTTC. Translation: CASSPGQGYTWEAGGREQFF.

CDR3 DNA: TGTGCCAGCAGTTCAGGCAGGGGAAGTGAGCAGTTCTTC. This gives the protein CASSSGRGSEQFF. The chain links TRBV6-6 to TRBJ2-1; possibly TRBD1 for D (6 bases). Per the germline V gene, CDR1 is MNHNY and CDR2 is SVGAGI (reference sequence). This CDR3 has 13 residues. V was cut by 4 bases and J by 9 bases, with 13 bases left in between.

This clone was recorded once. The gene calls are TRBV5-1 and TRBJ1-1, with no clear D. V lost 4 bases and J 1 base, leaving 11 bases between the germline ends. CDR1 SGHRS and CDR2 YFSETQ come from the germline V gene. The CDR3 consists of 14 residues. CDR3 bases: TGCGCCAGCAGCCCGAGGACTGAGAACACTGAAGCTTTCTTT. This translates into CASSPRTENTEAFF.

The V call is TRBV9, the J call TRBJ2-7; a possible D gene is TRBD2 (6 bases). CDR3 size: 15 residues. Germline CDR1 SGDLS, CDR2 YYNGEE. Trimming took 3 bases from V and 5 from J, leaving 18 bases between them. Written as DNA, the CDR3 is TGTGCCAGCAGCGCCCGATTGTCGGGAGTGGACGAGCAGTACTTC. This translates into CASSARLSGVDEQYF.

In this sample, this clone turned up once. The CDR3 loop reads CASKNQGTNEKLFF. CDR3 sequence (DNA): TGTGCCAGCAAGAACCAGGGGACTAATGAAAAACTGTTTTTT. V is TRBV6-1 and J is TRBJ1-4; D is possibly TRBD1 (6 bases). Per germline, CDR1 MNHNS and CDR2 SASEGT. The CDR3 runs 14 residues. The V and J ends lost 7 bases and 2 bases respectively, with 11 bases between them.

The J gene is TRBJ2-2, the V gene TRBV27; possibly TRBD1 for D (5 bases). V lost 7 bases and J 3 bases, leaving 21 bases between the germline ends. The length of the CDR3 is 17 residues. Germline CDR1 reads MNHEY; CDR2 reads SMNVEV (reference sequence). The CDR3 DNA reads TGTGCCAGCACCTCTAGTCAGAAGGGGTTGTACACCGGGGAGCTGTTTTTT. Translating it yields CASTSSQKGLYTGELFF.

Concerning this clone itself: Other DNA variants within this sample encode the same CDR3. The chain joins TRBV9 to TRBJ2-7; D is unresolved. V was shortened by 0 bases and J by 0 bases, with 4 bases between the two germline ends. This CDR3 has 13 residues. Germline CDR1 reads SGDLS; CDR2 reads YYNGEE. For the CDR3, the DNA is TGTGCCAGCAGCGTAGGAGTCTCCTACGAGCAGTACTTC. It yields the protein CASSVGVSYEQYF. The full variable domain, its missing parts supplied by reference TRBV9 and TRBJ2-7, is DSGVTQTPKHLITATGQRVTLRCSPRSGDLSVYWYQQSLDQGLQFLIQYYNGEERAKGNILERFSAQQFPDLHSELNLSSLELGDSALYFCASSVGVSYEQYFGPGTRLTVT.

The V call is TRBV30, the J call TRBJ2-5, with TRBD1 identical over 7 bases. CDR3 length: 16 amino acids. The V gene's germline CDR1 is GTSNPN and CDR2 SVGIG (reference sequence). Trimming cost V 0 bases and J 0 bases; bases outside gene matches: 7. Here the CDR3 DNA reads TGTGCCTGGAGTGTATTAGGGACAGCCAACCAAGAGACCCAGTACTTC. This codes for CAWSVLGTANQETQYF.

This sequence joins TRBV27 and TRBJ1-5, with 7 bases lining up with TRBD1. The CDR3 has 15 amino acids. The germline V gene has CDR1 MNHEY and CDR2 SMNVEV (reference sequence). The ends lost 1 base at V and 4 bases at J; junction bases unmatched: 4. CDR3: CASSLYRGPNQPQHF. The DNA for the CDR3 is TGTGCCAGCAGTTTATACAGGGGCCCGAATCAGCCCCAGCATTTT.

The chain employs TRBV27 and TRBJ1-1; no clear D. V gave up 4 bases and J gave up 3 bases, with 15 bases separating them. Germline V CDR1 and CDR2: MNHEY, SMNVEV (reference sequence). There are 15 residues in the CDR3. CDR3 in DNA: TGTGCCAGCAGTTCCCTCTACGAGACTTACACTGAAGCTTTCTTT. Protein sequence: CASSSLYETYTEAFF.